Below are 17 T cell receptor beta chains sequenced from a single sample in a study of CD8 T cells in Susac syndrome. Random hexamers primed reverse transcription of about 0.45 to 1 ug RNA. Each CDR3 protein gets one entry after TCRdb re-called the immunoSEQ multiplex PCR reads with MiXCR. Among around 190,000 distinct CDR3 sequences listed, approximately 94% were seen once. The sequenced sample consisted of CD4+ T cells from PBMCs. These receptors all come from a human donor with Susac syndrome.

The J gene is TRBJ2-3, the V gene TRBV24-1, with TRBD1 identical over 8 bases. The length of the CDR3 is 16 residues. The germline gives CDR1 KGHDR, CDR2 SFDVKD. V shed 2 bases and J 1 base; nucleotides not matched to a gene: 4. The chain's CDR3 is CATSDSGQGRTDTQYF. CDR3 in DNA: TGTGCCACCAGTGATTCAGGACAGGGCCGCACAGATACGCAGTATTTT.

V gene TRBV7-2 combines with J gene TRBJ1-5, with a tentative D call TRBD1 (5 bases). CDR1 SGHTA and CDR2 FQGNSA come from the germline V gene. This CDR3 is built from 14 residues. The V end was cut by 5 bases, the J end by 0 bases, with 8 bases between. The DNA of the CDR3 is TGTGCCAGCAGCCGGGACCATAGCAATCAGCCCCAGCATTTT. This sequence encodes CASSRDHSNQPQHF.

V usage is TRBV2 and J usage is TRBJ2-7, with TRBD1 identical over 7 bases. CDR1 is SNHLY, CDR2 FYNNEI, per germline. J was trimmed by 2 bases and V by 7 bases; bases with no gene match: 2. This CDR3 spans 12 amino acids. As DNA, the CDR3 is TGTGCCAGCAACAGGGGCGCCTACGAGCAGTACTTC. Translating gives CASNRGAYEQYF. The whole variable domain, filled in from reference TRBV2 and TRBJ2-7, reads EPEVTQTPSHQVTQMGQEVILRCVPISNHLYFYWYRQILGQKVEFLVSFYNNEISEKSEIFDDQFSVERPDGSNFTLKIRSTKLEDSAMYFCASNRGAYEQYFGPGTRLTVT.

The chain couples TRBV15 to TRBJ1-5, with D perhaps TRBD1 (6 bases). The CDR3 contains 14 residues. With 1 base removed from V and 7 bases from J, the gap between germline ends came to 11 bases. CDR1 is LNHNV, CDR2 YYDKDF, per germline (reference sequence). The CDR3 region has the DNA TGTGCCACCAGCAGAGCAGGGGCAGAGCAGCCCCAGCATTTT. It codes for CATSRAGAEQPQHF.

In this sample, this clonotype turned up once. The rearrangement joins TRBV5-1 to TRBJ1-1, with no clear D. Germline V gene data show CDR1 as SGHRS and CDR2 as YFSETQ. Trimming stripped 4 bases from V and 1 base from J, with 17 bases between. CDR3 length equals 16 residues. The CDR3 here is CASSPLGSGRNTEAFF. The CDR3 DNA reads TGCGCCAGCAGCCCCCTGGGGTCGGGGAGGAACACTGAAGCTTTCTTT.

This sequence joins TRBV7-9 and TRBJ2-7; 9 bases are a match to TRBD1. The V segment lost 4 bases and the J segment 6 bases; nucleotides outside the gene matches: 7. This CDR3 is built from 14 residues. The V gene's germline CDR1 is SEHNR and CDR2 FQNEAQ (reference sequence). CDR3 DNA sequence: TGTGCCAGCAGCTCTCCCGGGACAGGGTCCGAGCAGTACTTC. It translates to CASSSPGTGSEQYF. Using reference TRBV7-9 and TRBJ2-7 for the parts outside the CDR3, the full variable domain is DTGVSQNPRHKITKRGQNVTFRCDPISEHNRLYWYRQTLGQGPEFLTYFQNEAQLEKSRLLSDRFSAERPKGSFSTLEIQRTEQGDSAMYLCASSSPGTGSEQYFGPGTRLTVT.

The chain couples TRBV7-9 to TRBJ2-6; 7 bases line up with TRBD2. Looked up from germline, CDR1 is SEHNR and CDR2 is FQNEAQ (reference sequence). The CDR3 length is 14 residues. J lost 4 bases, V lost 8 bases, and 5 bases had no gene match. The CDR3 DNA is TGTGCCAGCCTTGGGGGGGTCGGGGCCAACGTCCTGACTTTC. It encodes CASLGGVGANVLTF.

This rearrangement joins TRBV20-1 to TRBJ2-5, with TRBD2 matching 13 bases. The CDR3 has 14 residues. CDR1 DFQATT and CDR2 SNEGSKA come from the germline V gene (reference sequence). The junction had 7 bases not matched to a gene; V was cut back by 6 bases and J by 6 bases. The chain's CDR3 is CSAPLAGGPKTQYF. CDR3 in DNA: TGCAGTGCGCCACTAGCGGGGGGGCCGAAGACCCAGTACTTC.

The count of this clonotype is one. CDR3 DNA sequence: TGCAGCGTCGGAGACGACAGGGCTAACTATGGCTACACCTTC. The encoded protein is CSVGDDRANYGYTF. The chain links TRBV29-1 to TRBJ1-2; 7 nucleotides align to TRBD1. The CDR3 consists of 14 residues. Germline CDR1 SQVTM, CDR2 ANQGSEA. Trimming at V came to 6 bases and at J to 0 bases, leaving 7 bases not matched to a gene.

The chain carries TRBV6-5 and TRBJ2-5, with no clear D. Trimming pared 5 bases from V and 5 bases from J, leaving 15 bases between. The CDR3 runs to 14 residues. Germline values: CDR1 MNHEY, CDR2 SVGAGI. The CDR3 sequence is CASSPASLWETQYF. The CDR3 DNA reads TGTGCCAGCAGTCCTGCCTCGCTTTGGGAGACCCAGTACTTC.

This chain joins TRBV9 and TRBJ2-2; 7 bases are a match to TRBD2. The CDR3 runs 21 residues. Germline CDR1 SGDLS, CDR2 YYNGEE. V lost 1 base and J lost 4; bases outside the gene matches: 22. CDR3 DNA sequence: TGTGCCAGCAGCGTACATACCTACCCATGGGAGGGCAGGGTGAGCACCGGGGAGCTGTTTTTT. Translating it yields CASSVHTYPWEGRVSTGELFF.

This clonotype was detected once. This chain connects TRBV10-3 to TRBJ2-7; 7 bases align to TRBD1. The trim removed 9 bases at V and 7 bases at J, leaving 12 bases unmatched. The germline CDR1 and CDR2 sequences are ENHRY and SYGVKD. This CDR3 is built from 13 residues. The CDR3 nucleotides read TGTGCCATACGCCGGGACAGCCTCGAGGAGCAGTACTTC. Translated, it gives CAIRRDSLEEQYF.

The chain couples TRBV27 to TRBJ2-2; the D gene is possibly TRBD1 (5 bases). This CDR3 has 16 amino acids. Germline V gives CDR1 MNHEY, CDR2 SMNVEV (reference sequence). V was shortened by 7 bases and J by 0 bases, with 15 bases between the two germline ends. The DNA for the CDR3 is TGTGCCAGCATCCTAGGGGTTCCCCCGAACACCGGGGAGCTGTTTTTT. Translation gives CASILGVPPNTGELFF.

This sequence joins TRBV2 and TRBJ2-3, with a tentative D call TRBD1 (6 bases). The germline gives CDR1 SNHLY, CDR2 FYNNEI. V was shortened by 8 bases and J by 0 bases, with 12 bases between the two germline ends. The CDR3 has 14 amino acids. The CDR3 here is CASGWTVSTDTQYF. CDR3 DNA: TGTGCCAGCGGGTGGACAGTAAGCACAGATACGCAGTATTTT.

The rearrangement joins TRBV5-1 to TRBJ1-1; D unresolved. Trimming shortened V by 0 bases and J by 10 bases, and 7 bases separated the two germline ends. The CDR3 spans 11 residues. Germline V gives CDR1 SGHRS, CDR2 YFSETQ. The DNA for the CDR3 is TGCGCCAGCAGCTTGGAGGGCGCAGCTTTCTTT. Translated: CASSLEGAAFF.

The genes are TRBV7-2 and TRBJ2-3; weak D call: TRBD2 (6 bases). The CDR3 consists of 15 residues. Trimming took off 5 bases at V and 2 bases at J, with 14 bases between the two ends. Germline CDR1 reads SGHTA; CDR2 reads FQGNSA. The CDR3 DNA reads as TGTGCCAGCAGCACCGGGACTTCGTACACAGATACGCAGTATTTT. It yields the protein CASSTGTSYTDTQYF.

This clonotype was picked up one time. The chain joins TRBV5-1 to TRBJ2-6; tentatively, D is TRBD1 (6 bases). CDR1 is SGHRS and CDR2 is YFSETQ in the germline V gene. The CDR3 consists of 15 residues. The V and J ends lost 7 bases and 4 bases respectively, with 15 bases between them. CDR3 nucleotide sequence: TGCGCCAGCGGACAACAGGGTCTGGGGGCCAACGTCCTGACTTTC. Encoded protein: CASGQQGLGANVLTF. The complete variable domain, with remaining parts taken from reference TRBV5-1 and TRBJ2-6, reads KAGVTQTPRYLIKTRGQQVTLSCSPISGHRSVSWYQQTPGQGLQFLFEYFSETQRNKGNFPGRFSGRQFSNSRSEMNVSTLELGDSALYLCASGQQGLGANVLTFGAGSRLTVL.